These 16 T cell receptor beta chains share one sample of origin, sequenced in a study of regulatory T cells in long-lasting Graves disease. CDR3-region Arm-PCR and iRepertoire HTBI primers produced the TCR beta libraries. A single record per CDR3 protein comes from TCRdb applying MiXCR to the multiplex PCR reads. Altogether around 400,000 distinct CDR3 sequences are present, roughly 12% being singletons, with the ten largest covering approximately 20%. Indicated time point: newly diagnosed GD, antithyroid drugs for less than 3 months. Researchers made the TCR library from RNA that was extracted from PBMCs. The sample also formed part of further work on T cells in Graves' hyperthyroidism and ophthalmopathy.

The source was peripheral blood mononuclear cells (PBMCs), collected at new diagnosis, from a patient treated with antithyroid drugs. These receptors were collected from a woman between 18 and 29 years old with Graves disease.

This clonotype has only a few counts. Mismatch with germline at one junction end may stem from a read error. This chain uses TRBV12-3 or TRBV12-4 with TRBJ1-4; D may be TRBD1 (6 bases). This CDR3 spans 12 amino acids. CDR3 nucleotide sequence: TGTGCCAGCACCTTAGGGGGTGAAAGACTGTTTTTT. This gives the protein CASTLGGERLFF.

V and J are TRBV29-1 and TRBJ2-2; D tentatively fits TRBD1 or TRBD2 (5 bases each). Germline CDR1 SQVTM, CDR2 ANQGSEA. The ends were cut back, 6 bases at V and 3 bases at J, with 14 bases in the middle. The CDR3 consists of 14 residues. The CDR3 DNA sequence: TGCAGCGTACGGTTCAGGGAGTACACCGGGGAGCTGTTTTTT. Translating gives CSVRFREYTGELFF.

V is TRBV10-2 and J is TRBJ1-6; no clear D gene. V dropped 4 bases and J dropped 9 bases, with 13 bases sitting between them. This CDR3 spans 14 amino acids. Germline-derived CDR1 and CDR2 are WSHSY and SAAADI. CDR3 coding DNA: TGCGCCAGCAGTGTACGGGGTAATACTTCACCCCTCCACTTT. This gives the protein CASSVRGNTSPLHF.

This clonotype was seen many times. The rearrangement joins TRBV28 to TRBJ1-2; 10 nucleotides line up with TRBD1. This CDR3 comprises 16 residues. In germline, CDR1 is MDHEN, CDR2 SYDVKM. Germline trimming cut 1 base from V and 7 bases from J; bases unmatched to any gene: 9. The CDR3 DNA sequence: TGTGCCAGCAGTTTATCTTCGACAGGGGGCATCGGTGGCTACACCTTC. Residues: CASSLSSTGGIGGYTF.

The chain employs TRBV7-2 and TRBJ1-1; D perhaps matches TRBD1 (6 bases). The CDR3 sequence is 14 residues long. Germline V gives CDR1 SGHTA, CDR2 FQGNSA. Trimming pared 3 bases from V and 5 bases from J, leaving 13 bases between. The CDR3 bases are TGTGCCAGCAGCTTCGAACAGGGAGGTACTGAAGCTTTCTTT. Its translation is CASSFEQGGTEAFF.

At least ten counts were recorded for this clonotype. CDR3 nucleotide sequence: TGCAGCGTTGAAGTGGGGACCTACGAGCAGTACTTC. Translated, it gives CSVEVGTYEQYF. The chain recombines TRBV29-1 with TRBJ2-7; the D is unclear. CDR1 and CDR2 (germline): SQVTM, ANQGSEA. Trimming left V 1 base short and J 2 bases short, with 6 bases between. The CDR3 length is 12 residues.

This clonotype occurred many times. This chain joins TRBV11-2 and TRBJ1-2; D is ambiguous. The CDR3 runs to 15 residues. CDR1 and CDR2 (germline): SGHAT, FQNNGV. V was shortened by 5 bases and J by 8 bases, with 21 bases between the two germline ends. CDR3 protein: CASSRTGVSRGGYTF. The CDR3 DNA reads TGTGCCAGCAGCCGTACCGGCGTATCTCGGGGAGGCTACACCTTC.

The rearrangement links TRBV5-5 to TRBJ2-7, with 7 bases lining up with TRBD1. CDR1 SGHKS and CDR2 YYEKEE come from the germline V gene (reference sequence). The CDR3 is 15 residues long. Trimming took 2 bases from V and 4 from J; bases not matched to a gene: 9. The chain's CDR3 is CASSFTGTVIYEQYV. The DNA of the CDR3 is TGTGCCAGCAGCTTCACCGGGACAGTGATTTACGAGCAGTACGTC.

This clonotype was recorded at least ten times. The chain combines TRBV5-4 with TRBJ2-7, with 9 bases lining up with TRBD1. The J segment lost 1 base and the V segment lost 3 bases, leaving 5 bases of the junction unmatched. Germline-derived CDR1 and CDR2 are SGHNT and YYREEE (reference sequence). The CDR3 runs 15 residues. CDR3 sequence reads: CASSSGTGKSYEQYF. The CDR3 bases are TGTGCCAGCAGCTCCGGGACAGGGAAGTCCTACGAGCAGTACTTC.

This clonotype was counted ten times or more. The rearrangement joins TRBV5-1 to TRBJ2-1, with D perhaps TRBD2 (5 bases). CDR3 length: 13 amino acids. Germline V gives CDR1 SGHRS, CDR2 YFSETQ. V lost 7 bases, J lost 0 bases, and 8 bases lay in between. The DNA of the CDR3 is TGCGCCAGCTCGGGGAGCTCCTACAATGAGCAGTTCTTC. Translating it yields CASSGSSYNEQFF. The entire variable domain, with the rest obtained from reference TRBV5-1 and TRBJ2-1, is as follows: KAGVTQTPRYLIKTRGQQVTLSCSPISGHRSVSWYQQTPGQGLQFLFEYFSETQRNKGNFPGRFSGRQFSNSRSEMNVSTLELGDSALYLCASSGSSYNEQFFGPGTRLTVL.

Remarks on this clonotype: A much bigger clone sits one base away, suggesting this may be a read error. As the CDR3 is not closed by the conserved phenylalanine or tryptophan, this likely results from a read error. The chain couples TRBV7-2 to TRBJ2-5; D may be TRBD2 (5 bases). The germline gives CDR1 SGHTA, CDR2 FQGNSA. Trimming removed 1 base at V and 2 bases at J, with 20 bases between. The CDR3 runs to 18 residues. CDR3 DNA: TGTGCCAGCAGCTTAGGACTACCGCAACGATGGTGGCAAGAGACCCAGTACCTC. Translation gives CASSLGLPQRWWQETQYL.

This clonotype showed up many times. The rearrangement uses TRBV7-6 and TRBJ2-1, with a tentative D call TRBD1 (7 bases). Germline V gene sequence: CDR1 SGHVS, CDR2 FNYEAQ. Trimming stripped 6 bases from V and 5 bases from J, with 14 bases between. The CDR3 is 14 residues long. The CDR3 is CASSRAGGNNEQFF. The CDR3 DNA follows: TGTGCCAGCAGTCGGGCAGGGGGGAACAATGAGCAGTTCTTC.

There are many counts of this clonotype. V is TRBV6-1 and J is TRBJ1-2; D is undetermined. The V end was cut by 5 bases, the J end by 7 bases, with 20 bases between. The CDR3 loop spans 15 amino acids. Germline V CDR1 and CDR2: MNHNS, SASEGT. CDR3 DNA sequence: TGTGCCAGCAGTAACGGACTTACGCCATCGAGTGGCTACACCTTC. It is translated as CASSNGLTPSSGYTF.

This clonotype has only a few counts. The chain is built from TRBV20-1 and TRBJ2-4, with a tentative D call TRBD2 (5 bases). Germline assignment: CDR1 DFQATT and CDR2 SNEGSKA (reference sequence). The CDR3 sequence is 14 residues long. Trimming left V 5 bases short and J 10 bases short, with 21 bases between. CDR3 residues: CSASTTANGNIQYF. CDR3 coding DNA: TGCAGTGCTTCGACTACAGCCAATGGTAATATTCAGTACTTC.

In its sample, this clonotype was seen many times. The J gene is TRBJ1-1, the V gene TRBV28; 7 positions match TRBD1. The CDR3 is 15 residues long. The V gene's germline CDR1 is MDHEN and CDR2 SYDVKM. J lost 1 base, V lost 6 bases, and 8 bases had no gene match. Written as DNA, the CDR3 is TGTGCCAGCAGGGAACCGACAGGGCCGAACACTGAAGCTTTCTTT. Its translation: CASREPTGPNTEAFF.

This clonotype was seen many times. The CDR3 nucleotides are TGTGCCAGCAGTTACGGGCTAGCGGGGGCCGCGAACACCGGGGAGCTGTTTTTT. Translating it yields CASSYGLAGAANTGELFF. The chain employs TRBV6-2 or TRBV6-3 and TRBJ2-2, with 10 positions matching TRBD2. The germline gives CDR1 MNHEY, CDR2 SVGEGT. The CDR3 length is 18 residues. V gave up 2 bases and J gave up 0 bases; unmatched junction bases: 6.